These T cell receptor beta chains were read from a single sample in a study of cytomegalovirus exposure and HLA in healthy donors. The table came from immunoSEQ multiplex PCR; TCRdb's copy has only in-frame clones and leaves some out. This table has 150,000 to 200,000 clones, around 84% appearing once. Sequenced: PBMCs. These receptor sequences come from a woman in her forties in good health and CMV-seronegative. The CDR3 runs from the conserved cysteine through the conserved F or W. D genes are given only for firm matches. Clone size is shown for a subset of rows, as once, few, many or a class of expanded clone.

CDR3 length	D gene	J gene	V gene	clone size	CDR3 DNA	CDR3 protein
15	TRBD1	TRBJ1-6	TRBV5-4	-	TGTGCCAGCAGCTCCCAGACAGGGGTCGATTCACCCCTCCACTTT	CASSSQTGVDSPLHF
16	-	TRBJ2-6	TRBV2	-	TGTGCCAGCAGTTCCACTCGTTTCTCTGGGGCCAACGTCCTGACTTTC	CASSSTRFSGANVLTF
13	-	TRBJ2-5	TRBV11-3	-	TGTGCCAGCAGCTTAAACAAGGGGGAGACCCAGTACTTC	CASSLNKGETQYF
13	-	TRBJ1-2	TRBV7-9	-	TGTGCCAGCAGCCAAATAGGGGTATACGGCTACACCTTC	CASSQIGVYGYTF
13	-	TRBJ2-5	TRBV7-7	-	TGTGCCAGCAGCTCCAGAGACGGGGAGACCCAGTACTTC	CASSSRDGETQYF
17	TRBD2	TRBJ2-1	TRBV4-1	-	TGCGCCAGCAGCCAAGACCTAGCGGGGTACTCCTACAATGAGCAGTTCTTC	CASSQDLAGYSYNEQFF
17	TRBD1	TRBJ1-4	TRBV4-1	-	TGCGCCAGCAGCCAAGTCGGACAGGGTCGGACTAATGAAAAACTGTTTTTT	CASSQVGQGRTNEKLFF
14	TRBD1	TRBJ1-5	TRBV2	few	TGTGCCAGCAGGACCCAGGGGGGCAATCAGCCCCAGCATTTT	CASRTQGGNQPQHF
15	TRBD1	TRBJ1-6	TRBV5-1	-	TGCGCCAGCAGCTTTGGGACAGGGGAAAATTCACCCCTCCACTTT	CASSFGTGENSPLHF
14	TRBD2	TRBJ2-1	TRBV5-1	once	TGCGCCAGCAGCTTAAGCGGGGCGCACAATGAGCAGTTCTTC	CASSLSGAHNEQFF
14	-	TRBJ1-2	TRBV6-5	-	TGTGCCAGCAGTACAGCCCAGGGCAGCTATGGCTACACCTTC	CASSTAQGSYGYTF
15	-	TRBJ1-1	TRBV7-6	-	TGTGCCAGCAGCCTACAGGCAGGGGTTAACACTGAAGCTTTCTTT	CASSLQAGVNTEAFF
13	TRBD1	TRBJ2-1	TRBV6-6	-	TGTGCCAGCAGACAGGGACAGCGGAATGAGCAGTTCTTC	CASRQGQRNEQFF
13	-	TRBJ2-7	TRBV2	-	TGTGCCAGCAGTAGGGACATATACTACGAGCAGTACTTC	CASSRDIYYEQYF
15	TRBD2	TRBJ2-1	TRBV18	-	TGTGCCAGCTCCCCTAGCGGGGGGGCCGGGAATGAGCAGTTCTTC	CASSPSGGAGNEQFF
14	-	TRBJ2-3	TRBV21-1	-	TGTGCCAGAAAGGGACAGGGGTATAGAGATACGCAGTATTTT	CARKGQGYRDTQYF
16	TRBD1	TRBJ2-1	TRBV14	-	TGTGCCAGCAGCCAGATGGACAGGGGGACTTACAATGAGCAGTTCTTC	CASSQMDRGTYNEQFF
19	TRBD2	TRBJ2-5	TRBV5-6	-	TGTGCCAGCAGCTTAGGCCTTGGTGGTTCGGCGGGGGAGCAAGAGACCCAGTACTTC	CASSLGLGGSAGEQETQYF
13	TRBD1	TRBJ2-7	TRBV5-6	-	TGTGCCAGCAGCCTCAGGGGGCCCTCTGGGCAGTACTTC	CASSLRGPSGQYF
15	TRBD1	TRBJ1-2	TRBV7-9	-	TGTTCCAGCAGCCCCACAGGGACAGAGATGTATGGCTACACCTTC	CSSSPTGTEMYGYTF
16	TRBD1	TRBJ1-6	TRBV2	-	TGTGCCAGCAGACCTTACACAGGGGGGGATAATTCACCCCTCCACTTT	CASRPYTGGDNSPLHF
17	-	TRBJ2-1	TRBV2	-	TGTGCCAGCGGATTGGGGAAGTTTTGGACAACCTACAATGAGCAGTTCTTC	CASGLGKFWTTYNEQFF
14	-	TRBJ1-1	TRBV5-1	-	TGCGCCAGCAGCTTGGGTTGGGGGGGCACTGAAGCTTTCTTT	CASSLGWGGTEAFF
15	-	TRBJ2-1	TRBV7-6	-	TGTGCCAGCAGCTTAGTTGTTCAAAAACTCAATGAGCAGTTCTTC	CASSLVVQKLNEQFF
15	-	TRBJ2-5	TRBV6-5	-	TGTGCCAGCAGTAAGGGGGGGCGCATGGGAGAGACCCAGTACTTC	CASSKGGRMGETQYF
13	TRBD1	TRBJ1-2	TRBV29-1	-	TGCAGCGTTGGGGACAGGGGGCCAGGTGGCTACACCTTC	CSVGDRGPGGYTF